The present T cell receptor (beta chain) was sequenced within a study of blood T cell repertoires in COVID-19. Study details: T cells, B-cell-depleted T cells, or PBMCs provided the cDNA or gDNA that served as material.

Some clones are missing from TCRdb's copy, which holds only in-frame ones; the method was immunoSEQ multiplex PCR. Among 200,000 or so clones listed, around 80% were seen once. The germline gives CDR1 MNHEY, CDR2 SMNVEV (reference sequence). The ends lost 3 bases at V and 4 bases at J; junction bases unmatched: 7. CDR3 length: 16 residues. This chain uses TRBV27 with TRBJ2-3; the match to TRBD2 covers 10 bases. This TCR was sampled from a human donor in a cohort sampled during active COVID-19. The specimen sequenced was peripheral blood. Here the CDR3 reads CASSFNRLAGPDTQYF. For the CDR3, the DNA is TGTGCCAGCAGTTTTAATCGACTAGCGGGCCCAGATACGCAGTATTTT.